This T cell receptor (beta chain) was recovered during a study of blood T cell repertoires in COVID-19. Across the study: From T cells, B-cell-depleted T cells, or PBMCs came the material, which was cDNA or gDNA.

With 0 bases removed from V and 2 bases from J, the gap between germline ends came to 12 bases. The CDR3 is 16 amino acids. Per the germline V gene, CDR1 is SGHKS and CDR2 is YYEKEE (reference sequence). Original processing methods: Amplification of reference gene primers was used by the study to estimate nucleated cell counts. Repertoires were generated with immunoSEQ multiplex PCR, while TCRdb's copy carries only in-frame clones and drops some. The DNA gave D and trimming, while V, J and clone size come from that table. The repertoire holds roughly 70,000 clones, around 87% seen once, with under 6.5% in the top ten.

The sequenced sample was peripheral blood. This receptor was obtained from a man in his forties or fifties with active COVID-19. The gene calls are TRBV5-5 and TRBJ1-5, with D hard to call. The CDR3 DNA reads as TGTGCCAGCAGCTTGGAGGACTGGCAAGGCAATCAGCCCCAGCATTTT. Its translation: CASSLEDWQGNQPQHF.